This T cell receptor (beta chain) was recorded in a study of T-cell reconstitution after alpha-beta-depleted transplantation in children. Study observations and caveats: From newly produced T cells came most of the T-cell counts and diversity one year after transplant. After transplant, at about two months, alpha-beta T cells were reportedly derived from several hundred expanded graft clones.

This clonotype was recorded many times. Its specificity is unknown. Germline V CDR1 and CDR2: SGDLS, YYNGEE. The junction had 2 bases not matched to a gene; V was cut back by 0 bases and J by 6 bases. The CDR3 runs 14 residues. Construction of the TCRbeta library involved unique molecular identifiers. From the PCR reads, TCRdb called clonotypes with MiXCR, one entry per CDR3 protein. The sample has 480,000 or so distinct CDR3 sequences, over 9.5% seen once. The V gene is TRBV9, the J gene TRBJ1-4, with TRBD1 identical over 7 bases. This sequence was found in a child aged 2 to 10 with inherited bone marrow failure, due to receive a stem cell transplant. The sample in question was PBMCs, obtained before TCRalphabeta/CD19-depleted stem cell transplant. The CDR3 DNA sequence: TGTGCCAGCAGCGTAGAAGGGGGCGATGAAAAACTGTTTTTT. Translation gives CASSVEGGDEKLFF.